This T cell receptor (beta chain) was documented in a study of high-grade serous ovarian cancer treatment subgroups. Study details: On average, just over 14,000 reads and 7,494 unique TCR beta rearrangements were obtained per sample. Overall study results and limits: Same-patient tumor repertoires overlapped at about 0.095 to 0.79; different patients barely overlapped. Spatial context was lost because tumors were sequenced in bulk. Clonal relatedness tracked neoantigen level, and by trend copy number and mutation load.

The germline V gene encodes CDR1 GTSNPN and CDR2 SVGIG (reference sequence). With 5 bases clipped from V and 7 bases from J, the junction kept 4 bases outside the gene matches. The CDR3 runs to 13 residues. The repertoire was sequenced with immunoSEQ multiplex PCR; TCRdb's copy has only in-frame clones and lacks some. The table records about 12,000 clones, approximately 88% of them present only once. Tumor tissue was taken before any definitive surgery or chemotherapy was given. Concerning this clone itself: Its antigen is undetermined.

The clonotype comes from a human donor with high-grade serous ovarian cancer. The sequenced sample was tumor tissue. This chain joins TRBV30 and TRBJ2-2; 10 bases map to TRBD1. In DNA, the CDR3 is TGTGCCTGGGGACAGGGGGTAGGCGGGGAGCTGTTTTTT. It codes for CAWGQGVGGELFF.